This TCR beta chain was recorded in a study of shared clonotypes between healthy human individuals. V shed 1 base and J 7 bases; nucleotides not matched to a gene: 8. CDR3 length: 15 residues. From germline, CDR1 is SGHRS and CDR2 YFSETQ. Measured with immunoSEQ multiplex PCR; TCRdb has only the in-frame clones, and not every one. The data show hundreds of thousands of clones, with approximately 95% seen just once and about 0.057% held by the top ten. Sequenced material: naive CD4+ T cells sorted from blood. This sample's subset: CD45RA+ positively selected. The TCR comes from a woman between 25 and 40 years old in good health. This sequence joins TRBV5-1 and TRBJ2-7; TRBD2 matches at 10 bases. CDR3 in DNA: TGCGCCAGCAGCTTGATGCTAGCGGGAGAGGAAGAGCAGTACTTC. Translated: CASSLMLAGEEEQYF.